This passage covers 24 T cell receptor beta chains from one sample sequenced in a study of cytomegalovirus exposure and HLA in healthy donors. Amplification used 60 Vbeta primers and 13 Jbeta primers. Sequenced by immunoSEQ multiplex PCR; TCRdb stores in-frame clones only, minus some. The sample carries about 150,000 clones, 65% to 75% recorded once. The sequencing sample was made of PBMCs. Source of these receptors: a man in his sixties in good health and CMV-seronegative.

This clone was seen more than once but under ten times. V is TRBV11-2 and J is TRBJ2-5, with D possibly TRBD2 on 6 matching bases. Germline CDR1 is SGHAT and CDR2 is FQNNGV. Trimming pared 5 bases from V and 5 bases from J, leaving 21 bases between. The CDR3 consists of 16 residues. For the CDR3, the DNA is TGTGCCAGCAGCCCAGGAGGGGTCTATACGGGCGAGACCCAGTACTTC. This sequence encodes CASSPGGVYTGETQYF. Full variable domain (rest looked up from reference TRBV11-2 and TRBJ2-5): EAGVAQSPRYKIIEKRQSVAFWCNPISGHATLYWYQQILGQGPKLLIQFQNNGVVDDSQLPKDRFSAERLKGVDSTLKIQPAKLEDSAVYLCASSPGGVYTGETQYFGPGTRLLVL.

This clone turned up a few times. The chain employs TRBV28 and TRBJ2-5; TRBD2 aligns across 12 bases. In germline, CDR1 is MDHEN, CDR2 SYDVKM. V trimming: 3 bases; J trimming: 11 bases; junction bases outside the gene matches: 10. This CDR3 region has 15 residues. CDR3 DNA: TGTGCCAGCAGTTTGGGTCTGAGGACTAGCGGGGAGCAGTACTTC. Its protein product is CASSLGLRTSGEQYF.

The CDR3 reads CASRFGTGVGNEQFF. CDR3 coding DNA: TGTGCCAGCAGGTTCGGGACAGGGGTAGGGAATGAGCAGTTCTTC. The chain links TRBV7-3 to TRBJ2-1; 10 bases fit TRBD1. Germline V gene data show CDR1 as SGHTA and CDR2 as FQGTGA. The CDR3 consists of 15 residues. V gave up 6 bases and J gave up 7 bases; unmatched junction bases: 9.

The V call is TRBV15, the J call TRBJ2-7, with 9 bases lining up with TRBD1. CDR3 length equals 19 residues. Germline lookup yields CDR1 LNHNV and CDR2 YYDKDF (reference sequence). V shed 3 bases and J 0 bases; nucleotides not matched to a gene: 15. The CDR3 here is CATSRATGTGTGISYEQYF. In DNA form, the CDR3 reads TGTGCCACCAGCAGGGCTACTGGGACCGGGACAGGGATCTCCTACGAGCAGTACTTC.

A few counts support this clone. This chain links TRBV29-1 with TRBJ2-3; no firm D call. The germline CDR1 and CDR2 sequences are SQVTM and ANQGSEA. The CDR3 is 12 amino acids. V was shortened by 4 bases and J by 3 bases, with 8 bases between the two germline ends. The CDR3 spells CSVGLETDTQYF. The CDR3 DNA follows: TGCAGCGTTGGTCTAGAAACAGATACGCAGTATTTT.

This chain connects TRBV28 to TRBJ1-4; 10 nucleotides align to TRBD1. This CDR3 is 16 amino acids long. CDR1 and CDR2 from the germline V gene are MDHEN and SYDVKM. With V trimmed by 4 bases and J by 6 bases, 8 bases remained unmatched. CDR3 region: CASSSPRQGADEKLFF. CDR3 DNA sequence: TGTGCCAGCAGTTCCCCCCGACAGGGGGCGGATGAAAAACTGTTTTTT.

Only a few counts were recorded for this clone. The genes are TRBV7-9 and TRBJ2-5; D is uncertain. Germline CDR1 reads SEHNR; CDR2 reads FQNEAQ (reference sequence). The CDR3 is 15 residues long. Trimming stripped 4 bases from V and 4 bases from J, with 16 bases between. CDR3 coding DNA: TGTGCCAGCAGCTCCGCCGGAGATGTGGGAGAGACCCAGTACTTC. This encodes CASSSAGDVGETQYF.

There are a few counts of this clone. V is TRBV5-1 and J is TRBJ1-1; 7 bases align to TRBD1. Germline lookup yields CDR1 SGHRS and CDR2 YFSETQ. The junction had 7 bases not matched to a gene; V was cut back by 8 bases and J by 0 bases. The CDR3 consists of 14 residues. The CDR3 loop reads CASTGQSVNTEAFF. DNA of the CDR3: TGCGCCAGTACGGGACAGTCGGTGAACACTGAAGCTTTCTTT.

In its sample, this clone was seen a few times. This sequence joins TRBV19 and TRBJ1-5; D possibly corresponds to TRBD1 (6 bases). Trimming took 0 bases from V and 3 from J, leaving 15 bases between them. The CDR3 extends over 17 amino acids. Germline V lookup: CDR1 LNHDA, CDR2 SQIVND (reference sequence). CDR3: CASSIDGGGRPNQPQHF. The CDR3 coding sequence is TGTGCCAGTAGTATAGATGGCGGGGGCCGCCCCAATCAGCCCCAGCATTTT.

V gene TRBV2 combines with J gene TRBJ1-1; 11 bases are a match to TRBD1. Germline trimming cut 2 bases from V and 5 bases from J; bases unmatched to any gene: 16. The V gene's germline CDR1 is SNHLY and CDR2 FYNNEI. This CDR3 spans 19 amino acids. CDR3 sequence: CASSEYPLVGQGADTEAFF. In DNA form, the CDR3 reads TGTGCCAGCAGTGAATACCCTTTAGTAGGACAGGGGGCGGATACTGAAGCTTTCTTT.

The chain's CDR3 is CASSIRDIPMNTEAFF. CDR3 sequence (DNA): TGTGCCAGTAGTATACGGGACATTCCGATGAACACTGAAGCTTTCTTT. The chain employs TRBV19 and TRBJ1-1; weak D call: TRBD1 (6 bases). The CDR3 totals 16 residues. V was clipped by 2 bases and J by 0 bases, with 13 bases between them. Germline values: CDR1 LNHDA, CDR2 SQIVND (reference sequence).

The chain joins TRBV29-1 to TRBJ1-2; D uncertain. The germline gives CDR1 SQVTM, CDR2 ANQGSEA. The CDR3 totals 12 residues. V lost 1 base and J 4 bases, leaving 7 bases between the germline ends. The CDR3 reads CSVEATIYGYTF. In nucleotides, the CDR3 is TGCAGCGTTGAAGCTACGATCTATGGCTACACCTTC.

A word on this clone: Within the sample, other DNA sequences also encode this same CDR3. The chain joins TRBV5-1 to TRBJ1-4, with a possible D match to TRBD1 (5 bases). Per germline, CDR1 SGHRS and CDR2 YFSETQ. V lost 0 bases and J lost 8, with 14 bases in between. This CDR3 has 15 amino acids. Written as DNA, the CDR3 is TGCGCCAGCAGCTTGGGTGGTGCAGGGAACGAAAAACTGTTTTTT. The encoded protein is CASSLGGAGNEKLFF.

The V gene is TRBV6-1, the J gene TRBJ1-2; 7 bases match TRBD1. V lost 7 bases to trimming and J lost 2 bases; unmatched junction nucleotides: 10. The germline V gene encodes CDR1 MNHNS and CDR2 SASEGT. The CDR3 length is 15 residues. CDR3 nucleotides: TGTGCCAGCACCGACAGGGTATGGTTGAACTATGGCTACACCTTC. It is translated as CASTDRVWLNYGYTF.

The chain recombines TRBV27 with TRBJ1-4; 10 bases match TRBD1. The CDR3 is 18 amino acids. The V gene's germline CDR1 is MNHEY and CDR2 SMNVEV (reference sequence). Unmatched junction bases numbered 8, after V lost 4 bases and J lost 0 bases. This CDR3 reads CASSWTPGQGATNEKLFF. CDR3 DNA: TGTGCCAGCAGTTGGACCCCTGGACAGGGGGCAACTAATGAAAAACTGTTTTTT. The full variable domain, rest sourced from reference TRBV27 and TRBJ1-4, is EAQVTQNPRYLITVTGKKLTVTCSQNMNHEYMSWYRQDPGLGLRQIYYSMNVEVTDKGDVPEGYKVSRKEKRNFPLILESPSPNQTSLYFCASSWTPGQGATNEKLFFGSGTQLSVL.

The chain employs TRBV6-5 and TRBJ1-2; TRBD1 matches at 8 bases. Germline V gives CDR1 MNHEY, CDR2 SVGAGI. The CDR3 is 15 amino acids. Germline trimming cut 4 bases from V and 9 bases from J; bases unmatched to any gene: 13. The CDR3 sequence is CASSSGTGRPQSYTF. The CDR3 region has the DNA TGTGCCAGCAGTTCCGGGACAGGCCGTCCCCAGAGCTACACCTTC.

This clone has more than one count but fewer than ten. The V call is TRBV4-1, the J call TRBJ2-5, with TRBD2 as a possible D gene (5 bases). V was trimmed by 3 bases and J by 2 bases, leaving 16 bases between them. This CDR3 is built from 16 residues. Germline-derived CDR1 and CDR2 are MGHRA and YSYEKL. The CDR3 is CASSHPKRDTQETQYF. CDR3 nucleotides: TGCGCCAGCAGCCACCCCAAGAGGGATACTCAAGAGACCCAGTACTTC.

The chain has TRBV7-2 and TRBJ2-1; TRBD1 is a possible D gene (5 bases). CDR3 length: 13 residues. Trimming shortened V by 2 bases and J by 9 bases, and 11 bases separated the two germline ends. Germline V gene data show CDR1 as SGHTA and CDR2 as FQGNSA. As DNA, the CDR3 is TGTGCCAGCAGCTTAAACGGACAAGGTGAGCAGTTCTTC. Protein sequence: CASSLNGQGEQFF.

This chain uses TRBV7-9 with TRBJ1-1; D possibly corresponds to TRBD1 (5 bases). This CDR3 has 13 residues. Trimming shortened V by 2 bases and J by 11 bases, and 15 bases separated the two germline ends. Germline assignment: CDR1 SEHNR and CDR2 FQNEAQ (reference sequence). DNA for the CDR3: TGTGCCAGCAGCTTAAGCCAGGACACGAACGCTTTCTTT. Translating gives CASSLSQDTNAFF.

The gene calls are TRBV2 and TRBJ1-4, with D perhaps TRBD1 (6 bases). This CDR3 contains 15 residues. V shed 3 bases and J shed 2 bases, with 10 bases lying between them. Germline CDR1 is SNHLY and CDR2 is FYNNEI. The CDR3 sequence: CASSEITGTNEKLFF. In DNA form, the CDR3 reads TGTGCCAGCAGTGAGATCACAGGGACTAATGAAAAACTGTTTTTT.

This chain joins TRBV6-1 and TRBJ1-1, with 8 bases lining up with TRBD1. J gave up 5 bases and V 0 bases, and 5 bases lay outside the gene matches. Germline values: CDR1 MNHNS, CDR2 SASEGT. The CDR3 contains 15 residues. In nucleotides, the CDR3 is TGTGCCAGCAGTGAAGCGTCACAGGGGGAGACTGAAGCTTTCTTT. This encodes CASSEASQGETEAFF.

The rearrangement links TRBV7-6 to TRBJ2-3, with 11 bases aligning to TRBD2. Germline V gene lookup returns CDR1 SGHVS and CDR2 FNYEAQ. CDR3 length equals 17 residues. The V and J ends lost 4 bases and 2 bases, in that order; junction bases with no gene match: 8. CDR3 loop: CASSWTLAGVPTDTQYF. CDR3 DNA: TGTGCCAGCAGCTGGACACTAGCGGGAGTTCCCACAGATACGCAGTATTTT.

This clone was picked up a small number of times. The V and J genes are TRBV5-1 and TRBJ2-5; 7 nucleotides align to TRBD1. The end of the DNA aligns better with TRBJ2-7, so the J call may be wrong. CDR1 SGHRS and CDR2 YFSETQ come from the germline V gene. The CDR3 extends over 15 amino acids. CDR3 coding DNA: TGCGCCAGCAGCTTGTCCGGGACAGTCTCCTACGAGCAGTACTTC. This encodes CASSLSGTVSYEQYF.

This clone was found a few times. The chain joins TRBV27 to TRBJ2-2; D might be TRBD2 (6 bases). The CDR3 is made up of 14 amino acids. CDR1 MNHEY and CDR2 SMNVEV come from the germline V gene (reference sequence). V dropped 10 bases and J dropped 5 bases, with 17 bases sitting between them. The CDR3 protein is CAIGVLGGTGELFF. In nucleotides, the CDR3 is TGTGCCATAGGGGTGCTGGGGGGAACCGGGGAGCTGTTTTTT.